The 20 T cell receptor beta chains reported below all come from one sample, sequenced in a study of blood T cell repertoires in COVID-19. TCRdb's table, derived via immunoSEQ multiplex PCR, lists solely in-frame clones and lacks some. The top ten clones hold approximately 5% of a sample with more than 120,000 clones, around four fifths of them seen once. The specimen sequenced was peripheral blood. The source is a human donor in a cohort sampled during active COVID-19.

This clone was seen more than once but under ten times. The chain has TRBV3-1 (or the pseudogene TRBV3-2) and TRBJ2-1; 7 bases align to TRBD1. Per germline, CDR1 LGHDT and CDR2 YNNKEL (reference sequence). This CDR3 spans 16 amino acids. V shed 2 bases and J 7 bases; nucleotides not matched to a gene: 11. CDR3 coding DNA: TGTGCCAGCAGCCAAACCGAGGACAGGATAAGTAATGAGCAGTTCTTC. Protein product: CASSQTEDRISNEQFF.

V and J are TRBV6-6 and TRBJ2-3; TRBD2 aligns across 9 bases. J was trimmed by 0 bases and V by 4 bases; bases with no gene match: 5. The CDR3 loop spans 16 amino acids. Germline CDR1 MNHNY, CDR2 SVGAGI (reference sequence). The CDR3 region has the DNA TGTGCCAGCAGTTCCCCAGCGGGGGGAAGCACAGATACGCAGTATTTT. This translates into CASSSPAGGSTDTQYF.

The chain couples TRBV2 to TRBJ2-5, with 8 bases that match TRBD1. Trimming took 9 bases from V and 4 from J; bases not matched to a gene: 13. The CDR3 loop spans 15 amino acids. The germline gives CDR1 SNHLY, CDR2 FYNNEI. The CDR3 reads CASLKQGANGETQYF. CDR3 nucleotides: TGTGCCAGTCTTAAGCAGGGGGCTAATGGAGAGACCCAGTACTTC.

V gene TRBV11-3 combines with J gene TRBJ2-3, with a possible D match to TRBD2 (5 bases). The CDR3 sequence is 14 residues long. The V gene lost 4 bases and the J gene lost 0 bases, with 8 bases spanning the gap. Germline CDR1 reads SGHNT; CDR2 reads YENEEA. The chain's CDR3 is CASSSAGSTDTQYF. In DNA, the CDR3 is TGTGCCAGCAGCTCGGCGGGTAGCACAGATACGCAGTATTTT.

The chain recombines TRBV10-1 with TRBJ2-5; 10 nucleotides align to TRBD1. The junction had 9 bases not matched to a gene; V was cut back by 6 bases and J by 5 bases. Germline V gene sequence: CDR1 WNHNN, CDR2 SYGVQD (reference sequence). This CDR3 region has 15 residues. CDR3 nucleotide sequence: TGCGCCAGCAGGAGGACAGGGGGATTGGGGGAGACCCAGTACTTC. Translation: CASRRTGGLGETQYF.

The chain combines TRBV30 with TRBJ1-1; D gene uncertain. The CDR3 spans 13 residues. Germline V lookup: CDR1 GTSNPN, CDR2 SVGIG (reference sequence). V gave up 3 bases and J gave up 6 bases, with 14 bases separating them. CDR3 bases: TGTGCCTGGAGGGGAGATGCCGCCCCTGAAGCTTTCTTT. Residues: CAWRGDAAPEAFF.

This chain joins TRBV5-1 and TRBJ1-4, with unresolved D. Trimming removed 2 bases at V and 5 bases at J, with 13 bases between. The germline V gene encodes CDR1 SGHRS and CDR2 YFSETQ. CDR3 size: 15 residues. In DNA, the CDR3 is TGCGCCAGCAGCTTAACCGGCCGGGAAAATGAAAAACTGTTTTTT. Translating it yields CASSLTGRENEKLFF.

This clone was seen a single time. The gene calls are TRBV5-1 and TRBJ1-2, with 8 positions matching TRBD1. Germline lookup yields CDR1 SGHRS and CDR2 YFSETQ. V trimming: 4 bases; J trimming: 3 bases; junction bases outside the gene matches: 5. The CDR3 spans 14 residues. The CDR3: CASSPGQGDYGYTF. The CDR3 DNA reads TGCGCCAGCAGCCCCGGACAGGGCGACTATGGCTACACCTTC.

This chain links TRBV6-5 with TRBJ1-2, with TRBD1 matching 9 bases. This CDR3 is 14 amino acids long. The germline V gene encodes CDR1 MNHEY and CDR2 SVGAGI. V lost 6 bases and J lost 1; bases outside the gene matches: 3. CDR3 coding DNA: TGTGCCAGCAGCAGGACAGGGGTTAACTATGGCTACACCTTC. It translates to CASSRTGVNYGYTF.

This chain joins TRBV7-2 and TRBJ2-1, with 8 positions matching TRBD1. Germline V gene data show CDR1 as SGHTA and CDR2 as FQGNSA. This CDR3 region has 16 residues. J gave up 5 bases and V 5 bases, and 11 bases lay outside the gene matches. The CDR3 DNA sequence: TGTGCCAGCAGCCTGTGGTCAGGGGGCGGAAACAATGAGCAGTTCTTC. Amino acid sequence: CASSLWSGGGNNEQFF.

The rearrangement joins TRBV5-1 to TRBJ1-1; 8 positions match TRBD1. The germline V gene has CDR1 SGHRS and CDR2 YFSETQ. The V gene end was trimmed by 2 bases and the J gene end by 0 bases; junction bases not matched to a gene: 9. CDR3 length equals 17 residues. The CDR3 DNA follows: TGCGCCAGCAGCTTCCCCCCGGGACAGGCCATGAACACTGAAGCTTTCTTT. Translation gives CASSFPPGQAMNTEAFF.

This chain connects TRBV5-4 to TRBJ2-3; D unresolved. Looked up from germline, CDR1 is SGHNT and CDR2 is YYREEE (reference sequence). V lost 2 bases and J 0 bases, leaving 10 bases between the germline ends. This CDR3 is built from 15 residues. The CDR3 DNA sequence: TGTGCCAGCAGCTTAAGAGGCGCTAGCACAGATACGCAGTATTTT. This encodes CASSLRGASTDTQYF.

This chain joins TRBV18 and TRBJ2-7, with 7 bases identical to TRBD2. The V and J ends lost 2 bases and 6 bases, in that order; junction bases with no gene match: 4. Germline CDR1 KGHSH, CDR2 LQKENI. The CDR3 has 13 amino acids. The CDR3 DNA reads as TGTGCCAGCTCACCAAATACGGGGGGCGAGCAGTACTTC. It yields the protein CASSPNTGGEQYF.

This clone was counted between two and nine times. The rearrangement uses TRBV2 and TRBJ2-2; 9 bases fit TRBD1. This CDR3 has 15 amino acids. Germline-derived CDR1 and CDR2 are SNHLY and FYNNEI. After removal of 2 bases from V and 7 bases from J, the junction contained 5 bases not matched to a gene. The CDR3 bases are TGTGCCAGCAGTGAAACAGGGGGCGCGGGCGGGGAGCTGTTTTTT. This codes for CASSETGGAGGELFF.

This clone showed up just once. V and J are TRBV5-6 and TRBJ1-2, with no clear D. This CDR3 has 17 amino acids. V was shortened by 3 bases and J by 0 bases, with 18 bases between the two germline ends. Per the germline V gene, CDR1 is SGHDT and CDR2 is YYEEEE. The CDR3 DNA is TGTGCCAGCAGCTCGATCAGCGTTCTGACCTCTAACTATGGCTACACCTTC. It codes for CASSSISVLTSNYGYTF.

The genes are TRBV29-1 and TRBJ2-1; 14 nucleotides align to TRBD2. Germline V lookup: CDR1 SQVTM, CDR2 ANQGSEA. The CDR3 is made up of 17 amino acids. Trimming cost V 3 bases and J 2 bases; bases outside gene matches: 6. The CDR3 bases are TGCAGCGTTGAGACTAGCGGGGGGGCCTCGGCCTACAATGAGCAGTTCTTC. It codes for CSVETSGGASAYNEQFF.

The CDR3 DNA follows: TGTGCCAGCAGCGGAATACTAGCGGGGGGTACAGATACGCAGTATTTT. It codes for CASSGILAGGTDTQYF. V gene TRBV9 combines with J gene TRBJ2-3; the match to TRBD2 covers 12 bases. The CDR3 is 16 residues long. Germline-derived CDR1 and CDR2 are SGDLS and YYNGEE. The trim removed 3 bases at V and 3 bases at J, leaving 5 bases unmatched.

V gene TRBV19 combines with J gene TRBJ1-5, with 8 bases matching TRBD1. CDR3 length: 17 residues. Germline V gene sequence: CDR1 LNHDA, CDR2 SQIVND (reference sequence). V shed 1 base and J 2 bases; nucleotides not matched to a gene: 7. CDR3 nucleotides: TGTGCCAGTAGTATAGGGACAGGGCGGATTGGCAATCAGCCCCAGCATTTT. The encoded protein is CASSIGTGRIGNQPQHF.

This chain joins TRBV5-1 and TRBJ2-7, with a tentative D call TRBD2 (6 bases). V was pared by 1 base and J by 5 bases, with 7 bases between. Germline CDR1 and CDR2: SGHRS and YFSETQ. The CDR3 consists of 12 residues. The CDR3 region has the DNA TGCGCCAGCAGCTTGTGGGGGGACGAGCAGTACGTC. It encodes CASSLWGDEQYV.

The chain employs TRBV5-4 and TRBJ2-5; TRBD2 might be the D (5 bases). Germline V gene sequence: CDR1 SGHNT, CDR2 YYREEE (reference sequence). There are 14 residues in the CDR3. With 3 bases removed from V and 0 bases from J, the gap between germline ends came to 9 bases. CDR3 region: CASSSSRDQETQYF. CDR3 coding DNA: TGTGCCAGCAGCTCTAGCCGGGACCAAGAGACCCAGTACTTC.